The 27 T cell receptor beta chains in this list originate from one sample, sequenced in a study of cytomegalovirus exposure and HLA in healthy donors (dated by TCRdb to the late 2010s). Libraries were made using the immunoSEQ multiplex PCR assay. For the multiplex PCR, a mixture combining 60 forward primers for TCR Vbeta segments and 13 reverse primers for TCR Jbeta segments was used. What TCRdb holds here is the immuneACCESS table cut down to in-frame rearrangements. Part of the clones is not present; checked against another copy, under half of the missing clones reflect an unresolved V gene, and the others are unexplained. The sample table lists roughly 71,000 clones, 65% to 70% of them with a count of one. The ten largest clones represent about 20% of the sample. Sequenced: PBMCs. These TCRs come from a man aged 35 to 55 in good health and CMV-seropositive.

In DNA form, the CDR3 reads TGTGCCAGCAGCCAAGATCAGGCGGGGGGGGGTTTAGCGAACACCGGGGAGCTGTTTTTT. This sequence encodes CASSQDQAGGGLANTGELFF. The chain joins TRBV4-2 to TRBJ2-2; 9 bases map to TRBD2. V gave up 0 bases and J gave up 0 bases; unmatched junction bases: 11. The germline CDR1 and CDR2 sequences are LGHNA and YNFKEQ. This CDR3 is 20 amino acids long.

The chain combines TRBV28 with TRBJ1-4; D is perhaps TRBD1 (6 bases). The V and J ends lost 8 bases and 7 bases respectively, with 14 bases between them. The CDR3 is made up of 13 amino acids. Looked up from germline, CDR1 is MDHEN and CDR2 is SYDVKM. CDR3 sequence: CASGGREGEKLFF. The CDR3 DNA sequence: TGTGCCAGCGGGGGCAGGGAGGGTGAAAAACTGTTTTTT.

The V gene is TRBV5-1, the J gene TRBJ1-6; D is unclear. This CDR3 is 16 amino acids long. Trimming pared 4 bases from V and 9 bases from J, leaving 20 bases between. CDR1 is SGHRS, CDR2 YFSETQ, per germline. This chain's CDR3 is CASSSDPGITSSPLHF. CDR3 coding DNA: TGCGCCAGCAGCAGCGATCCCGGGATCACGTCTTCACCCCTCCACTTT. Full variable domain (remainder filled in from reference TRBV5-1 and TRBJ1-6): KAGVTQTPRYLIKTRGQQVTLSCSPISGHRSVSWYQQTPGQGLQFLFEYFSETQRNKGNFPGRFSGRQFSNSRSEMNVSTLELGDSALYLCASSSDPGITSSPLHFGNGTRLTVT.

V gene TRBV7-9 combines with J gene TRBJ2-2; perhaps TRBD2 as D (6 bases). The germline V gene has CDR1 SEHNR and CDR2 FQNEAQ (reference sequence). This CDR3 has 17 residues. V lost 1 base to trimming and J lost 1 base, with 13 bases between them. CDR3 loop: CASSLGAGMMNTGELFF. The CDR3, as DNA: TGTGCCAGCAGCTTAGGGGCGGGGATGATGAACACCGGGGAGCTGTTTTTT.

The sample holds one count of this clone. The chain couples TRBV6-5 to TRBJ1-2; 7 bases map to TRBD1. V lost 6 bases and J lost 5; bases outside the gene matches: 9. The CDR3 runs 14 residues. Germline CDR1 reads MNHEY; CDR2 reads SVGAGI. The CDR3 here is CASSRDSSLYGYTF. CDR3 DNA sequence: TGTGCCAGCAGCAGGGACAGTTCCCTTTATGGCTACACCTTC.

This clone was seen only a few times. The rearrangement joins TRBV7-9 to TRBJ1-3; TRBD1 might be the D (6 bases). The CDR3 has 13 amino acids. Germline V gives CDR1 SEHNR, CDR2 FQNEAQ (reference sequence). The V and J ends lost 4 bases and 2 bases respectively, with 6 bases between them. The CDR3: CASSWTAGNTIYF. For the CDR3, the DNA is TGTGCCAGCAGCTGGACAGCTGGAAACACCATATATTTT.

The sample holds a few counts of this clone. This chain joins TRBV10-3 and TRBJ2-3; D may be TRBD2 (6 bases). CDR3 length: 14 residues. CDR1 is ENHRY and CDR2 is SYGVKD in the germline V gene. The germline V and J ends were trimmed by 6 bases and 0 bases, with 10 bases remaining between them. CDR3: CAIRPGLSTDTQYF. In nucleotides, the CDR3 is TGTGCCATCAGGCCGGGACTCAGCACAGATACGCAGTATTTT.

This CDR3 is CASSLDLQGSAGELFF. The CDR3 DNA reads TGCGCCAGCAGCTTGGACCTACAGGGCAGCGCCGGGGAGCTGTTTTTT. The V and J genes are TRBV5-1 and TRBJ2-2; TRBD1 is a possible D gene (6 bases). Germline loops: CDR1 SGHRS, CDR2 YFSETQ. The CDR3 is made up of 16 amino acids. Trimming shortened V by 0 bases and J by 6 bases, and 15 bases separated the two germline ends.

The chain joins TRBV7-9 to TRBJ1-5; TRBD1 matches at 7 bases. Trimming at V came to 5 bases and at J to 4 bases, leaving 8 bases not matched to a gene. This CDR3 region has 15 residues. The germline CDR1 and CDR2 sequences are SEHNR and FQNEAQ (reference sequence). CDR3 sequence reads: CASSPGLQGNQPQHF. In DNA, the CDR3 is TGTGCCAGCAGCCCCGGACTACAGGGGAATCAGCCCCAGCATTTT.

V is TRBV2 and J is TRBJ1-6; 7 nucleotides line up with TRBD1. Trimming cost V 6 bases and J 9 bases; bases outside gene matches: 8. The CDR3 totals 14 residues. Germline values: CDR1 SNHLY, CDR2 FYNNEI. The CDR3 nucleotides are TGTGCCAGCAGCGACAGGGACGGCTCTTCACCCCTCCACTTT. Amino acid sequence: CASSDRDGSSPLHF.

This chain joins TRBV30 and TRBJ1-4; D ambiguous. Between the trimmed V and J ends, which lost 0 bases and 8 bases, there was a span of 10 bases. Germline loops: CDR1 GTSNPN, CDR2 SVGIG (reference sequence). The CDR3 is made up of 13 amino acids. CDR3 amino acids: CAWSVRSREKLFF. In DNA form, the CDR3 reads TGTGCCTGGAGTGTACGATCCCGGGAAAAACTGTTTTTT.

This clone was picked up a small number of times. CDR3 nucleotide sequence: TGCAGCCGTACCCGGGGGTCTGGAAACACCATATATTTT. Amino acid sequence: CSRTRGSGNTIYF. The chain uses TRBV29-1 and TRBJ1-3; TRBD1 is a possible D gene (5 bases). The germline V gene has CDR1 SQVTM and CDR2 ANQGSEA. The CDR3 runs 13 residues. V was pared by 8 bases and J by 1 base, with 12 bases between.

The rearrangement joins TRBV6-6 to TRBJ1-2; D gene ambiguous. With 8 bases removed from V and 5 bases from J, the gap between germline ends came to 15 bases. In germline, CDR1 is MNHNY, CDR2 SVGAGI (reference sequence). CDR3 length equals 13 residues. CDR3 in DNA: TGTGCCAGCCACCACATACCCCAATATGGCTACACCTTC. Protein product: CASHHIPQYGYTF.

V usage is TRBV9 and J usage is TRBJ2-5; 7 bases line up with TRBD2. CDR3 size: 14 residues. CDR1 and CDR2 (germline): SGDLS, YYNGEE. V shed 4 bases, J shed 5 bases, and the junction held 8 bases outside the gene matches. CDR3 region: CASSPLAARETQYF. DNA for the CDR3: TGTGCCAGCAGCCCCCTAGCGGCCCGGGAGACCCAGTACTTC.

The J gene is TRBJ2-7, the V gene TRBV11-2, with D possibly matching TRBD1 (5 bases). The germline CDR1 and CDR2 sequences are SGHAT and FQNNGV. The CDR3 has 14 residues. V gave up 6 bases and J gave up 2 bases, with 14 bases separating them. The CDR3, as DNA: TGTGCCAGCAGTGCAGGGCTGCTAACCTACGAGCAGTACTTC. Translating gives CASSAGLLTYEQYF.

This clone appeared a few times. This rearrangement joins TRBV11-3 to TRBJ2-7, with TRBD1 as a possible D gene (7 bases). Germline CDR1 and CDR2: SGHNT and YENEEA. V was shortened by 5 bases and J by 6 bases, with 20 bases between the two germline ends. This CDR3 contains 15 residues. The CDR3 reads CASSQRGRGAPEQYF. The CDR3 DNA is TGTGCCAGCAGCCAGAGGGGCAGGGGGGCTCCCGAGCAGTACTTC. The whole variable domain, filled in from reference TRBV11-3 and TRBJ2-7, reads EAGVVQSPRYKIIEKKQPVAFWCNPISGHNTLYWYLQNLGQGPELLIRYENEEAVDDSQLPKDRFSAERLKGVDSTLKIQPAELGDSAVYLCASSQRGRGAPEQYFGPGTRLTVT.

V is TRBV5-1 and J is TRBJ2-1; D is perhaps TRBD2 (6 bases). This CDR3 is 13 amino acids long. V gave up 0 bases and J gave up 7 bases, with 8 bases separating them. The germline CDR1 and CDR2 sequences are SGHRS and YFSETQ. DNA of the CDR3: TGCGCCAGCAGCTTGGGGACTACAAATGAGCAGTTCTTC. Amino acid sequence: CASSLGTTNEQFF.

CDR3 loop: CASSHRTGPNEKLFF. In DNA form, the CDR3 reads TGTGCCAGCAGCCACAGGACAGGTCCTAATGAAAAACTGTTTTTT. The genes are TRBV5-5 and TRBJ1-4; 7 nucleotides match TRBD1. J gave up 3 bases and V 4 bases, and 6 bases lay outside the gene matches. CDR1 SGHKS and CDR2 YYEKEE come from the germline V gene (reference sequence). This CDR3 contains 15 residues.

This rearrangement joins TRBV6-1 to TRBJ2-5; no clear D gene. Gene TRBJ2-7 matches the end of the DNA better, so the J call may be wrong. The CDR3 sequence is 12 residues long. Germline CDR1 is MNHNS and CDR2 is SASEGT. The CDR3 sequence: CASSGDSYEQYF. As DNA, the CDR3 is TGTGCCAGCAGTGGGGACTCCTACGAGCAGTACTTC.

The table lists this clone with a few counts. This sequence joins TRBV9 and TRBJ2-7, with D tentatively TRBD1 (6 bases). V lost 4 bases and J lost 2, with 13 bases in between. The germline V gene has CDR1 SGDLS and CDR2 YYNGEE. CDR3 size: 14 residues. For the CDR3, the DNA is TGTGCCAGCAGCCCAAGGACAGCCACCTACGAGCAGTACTTC. As protein: CASSPRTATYEQYF.

This clone was seen a few times. The genes are TRBV2 and TRBJ1-6; TRBD1 agrees at 8 bases. The CDR3 spans 13 residues. Trimming cost V 9 bases and J 7 bases; bases outside gene matches: 5. Germline lookup yields CDR1 SNHLY and CDR2 FYNNEI. CDR3 DNA sequence: TGTGCCAGGAGACAGGGGAGCAATTCACCCCTCCACTTT. Its translation: CARRQGSNSPLHF.

Worth noting for this clone: Because the CDR3 is missing its conserved closing phenylalanine or tryptophan, this is likely a read error. The chain links TRBV4-1 to TRBJ1-1; no clear D. This CDR3 has 15 amino acids. Trimming removed 0 bases at V and 5 bases at J, with 13 bases between. Germline V gives CDR1 MGHRA, CDR2 YSYEKL. CDR3 nucleotide sequence: TGCGCCAGCAGCCAAGAGTGGGCCCCGGGGACTGAAGCTTTCGTT. It is translated as CASSQEWAPGTEAFV.

This sequence joins TRBV7-2 and TRBJ2-7, with 11 bases that match TRBD1. Trimming cost V 5 bases and J 6 bases; bases outside gene matches: 9. The V gene's germline CDR1 is SGHTA and CDR2 FQGNSA. CDR3 length: 15 amino acids. DNA for the CDR3: TGTGCCAGCAGCCCAGGACAGGGGGCGAGAAGCGAGCAGTACTTC. This codes for CASSPGQGARSEQYF.

This clone was seen more than once but under ten times. The chain has TRBV29-1 and TRBJ2-5; the D gene is possibly TRBD2 (6 bases). CDR3 length: 13 residues. The germline gives CDR1 SQVTM, CDR2 ANQGSEA. Trimming left V 7 bases short and J 3 bases short, with 15 bases between. As DNA, the CDR3 is TGCAGCGCCCGAAGGCGGAGGGAAGAGACCCAGTACTTC. This sequence encodes CSARRRREETQYF.

The V gene is TRBV5-1, the J gene TRBJ1-6; D unclear. Germline V gene lookup returns CDR1 SGHRS and CDR2 YFSETQ. CDR3 length equals 18 residues. V dropped 0 bases and J dropped 0 bases, with 13 bases sitting between them. CDR3 bases: TGCGCCAGCAGCTTGGCGGGTCAGACGAGCTCCTATAATTCACCCCTCCACTTT. It specifies CASSLAGQTSSYNSPLHF.

The chain carries TRBV10-3 and TRBJ1-2, with 8 bases aligning to TRBD1. The CDR3 is made up of 16 amino acids. J lost 4 bases, V lost 2 bases, and 9 bases had no gene match. Germline CDR1 ENHRY, CDR2 SYGVKD. The CDR3 DNA reads TGTGCCATCAGTGAGATAATGGGACAGGACTTCTATGGCTACACCTTC. It encodes CAISEIMGQDFYGYTF.

This clone was seen a few times. V usage is TRBV28 and J usage is TRBJ1-1; D uncertain. The CDR3 runs to 13 residues. The germline V gene has CDR1 MDHEN and CDR2 SYDVKM. Trimming stripped 7 bases from V and 1 base from J, with 10 bases between. The CDR3 loop reads CASKKSQNTEAFF. CDR3 in DNA: TGTGCCAGCAAGAAAAGCCAGAACACTGAAGCTTTCTTT.